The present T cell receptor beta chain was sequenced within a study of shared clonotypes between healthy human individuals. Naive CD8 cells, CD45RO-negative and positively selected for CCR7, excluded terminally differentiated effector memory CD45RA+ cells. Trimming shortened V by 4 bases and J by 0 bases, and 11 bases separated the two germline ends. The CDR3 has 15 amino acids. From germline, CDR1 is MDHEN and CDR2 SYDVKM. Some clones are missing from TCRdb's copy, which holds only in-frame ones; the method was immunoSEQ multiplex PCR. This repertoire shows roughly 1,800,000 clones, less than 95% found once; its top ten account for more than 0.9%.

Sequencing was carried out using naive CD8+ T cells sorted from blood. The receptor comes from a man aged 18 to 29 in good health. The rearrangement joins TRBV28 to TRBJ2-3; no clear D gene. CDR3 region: CASSSRRPSTDTQYF. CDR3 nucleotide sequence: TGTGCCAGCAGTTCTAGGAGACCTAGCACAGATACGCAGTATTTT.